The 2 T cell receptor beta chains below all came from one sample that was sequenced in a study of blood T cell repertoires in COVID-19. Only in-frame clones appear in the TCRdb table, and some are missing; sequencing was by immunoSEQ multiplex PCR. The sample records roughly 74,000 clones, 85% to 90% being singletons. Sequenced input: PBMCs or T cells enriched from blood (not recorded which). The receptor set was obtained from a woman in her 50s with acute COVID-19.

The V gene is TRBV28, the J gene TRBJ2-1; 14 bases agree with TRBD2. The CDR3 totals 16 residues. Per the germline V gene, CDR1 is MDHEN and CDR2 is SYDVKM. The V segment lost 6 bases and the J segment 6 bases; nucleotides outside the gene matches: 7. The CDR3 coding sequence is TGTGCCAGCAGCCCCACCGGGACTAGCGGGAGCAATGAGCAGTTCTTC. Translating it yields CASSPTGTSGSNEQFF.

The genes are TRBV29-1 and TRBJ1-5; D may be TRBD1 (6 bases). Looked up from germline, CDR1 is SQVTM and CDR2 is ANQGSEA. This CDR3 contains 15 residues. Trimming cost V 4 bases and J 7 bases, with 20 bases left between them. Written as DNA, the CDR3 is TGCAGCGTTGCTCCAGGGGCAGGGTTCGGCCAGCCCCAGCATTTT. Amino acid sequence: CSVAPGAGFGQPQHF.